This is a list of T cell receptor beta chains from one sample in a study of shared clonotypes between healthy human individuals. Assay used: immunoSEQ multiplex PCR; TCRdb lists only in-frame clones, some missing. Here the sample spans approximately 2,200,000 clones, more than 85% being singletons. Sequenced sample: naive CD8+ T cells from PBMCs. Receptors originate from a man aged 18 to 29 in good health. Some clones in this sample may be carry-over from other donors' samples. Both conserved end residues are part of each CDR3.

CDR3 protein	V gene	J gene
CASSQDPGTGTAGELFF	TRBV14	TRBJ2-2
CSVELGTGAGEQYF	TRBV29-1	TRBJ2-7
CASRTDRNTEAFF	TRBV19	TRBJ1-1
CASSPRDRAYISSYEQYF	TRBV27	TRBJ2-7
CAISAPELAPNEQFF	TRBV10-3	TRBJ2-1
CASSLQTGNQPQHF	TRBV27	TRBJ1-5
CASSLGQYNTEAFF	TRBV4-3	TRBJ1-1
CASRDGNYEQYF	TRBV19	TRBJ2-7
CASSSNDPSTDTQYF	TRBV7-6	TRBJ2-3
CSVEVGITPYEQYF	TRBV29-1	TRBJ2-7
CASSLEGGRIAEQYF	TRBV7-9	TRBJ2-7
CASSVPRGSTDTQYF	TRBV6-1	TRBJ2-3
CASSPPAKAPTDTQYF	TRBV7-9	TRBJ2-3
CASARDRATDTQYF	TRBV2	TRBJ2-3
CASSSGFTYEQYF	TRBV27	TRBJ2-7
CASSTRTSGSGGELFF	TRBV11-3	TRBJ2-2
CASSLGDSPEYF	TRBV28	TRBJ2-3
CASSLAGVTYNEQFF	TRBV7-6	TRBJ2-1
CASKGGELLEQFF	TRBV19	TRBJ2-1
CASSLSIPSYNEQFF	TRBV27	TRBJ2-1
CASSPRDRPYEQYF	TRBV13	.
CASSPGVLGQMNTEAFF	TRBV4-3	TRBJ1-1
CASSRFGTSGAYEQYF	TRBV7-9	TRBJ2-7
CASLLTRNNTEAFF	TRBV7-9	TRBJ1-1
CASSILLRGVDEQFF	TRBV19	TRBJ2-1
CASSSLGRTDTQYF	TRBV27	TRBJ2-3
CASSEFGDPYEQYF	TRBV25-1	TRBJ2-7
CASSLTGNSYEQYF	TRBV7-3	TRBJ2-7
CASSISPPWDMNTEAFF	TRBV18	TRBJ1-1
CASSLWGRANEQFF	TRBV28	TRBJ2-1
CASSVTSGRTGELFF	TRBV6-1	TRBJ2-2
CASSLERNTEAFF	TRBV11-2	TRBJ1-1
CASSYYEGVEQFF	TRBV6-5	TRBJ2-1
CASSLKLGGAPETYNEQFF	TRBV11-2	TRBJ2-1
CASSLRRDEQFF	TRBV27	TRBJ2-1
CAWSVLQGQGVGGYTF	TRBV30	TRBJ1-2
CASSFLNGGHYGYTF	TRBV28	TRBJ1-2
CASTVTGVGTEAFF	TRBV27	TRBJ1-1
CASSSILAGGPTDTQYF	TRBV7-8	TRBJ2-3
CASNRVLNGETQYF	TRBV9	TRBJ2-5
CASSPEGLAGPTDTQYF	TRBV7-6	TRBJ2-3